This TCR beta chain comes out of a study of human T cells and chemical hapten exposure. The length of the CDR3 is 13 residues. With 9 bases removed from V and 5 bases from J, the gap between germline ends came to 15 bases. CDR1 ENHRY and CDR2 SYGVKD come from the germline V gene. TCRdb re-analysed the RACE reads in MiXCR, keeping a single row per CDR3 protein. Of under 95,000 distinct CDR3 sequences in the sample, about 9% were seen once. Documented time point: pre-sensitization, week 0. As to treatment: therapeutic diphenylcyclopropenone sensitization with weekly scalp DPC. The input for sequencing was whole blood, taken in connection with sensitization to the hapten diphenylcyclopropenone (DPC). The receptor was derived from a middle-aged man with alopecia areata. Some clones in this sample may be carry-over from other donors' samples. This chain uses TRBV10-3 with TRBJ2-3; tentatively, D is TRBD1 (5 bases). The CDR3 loop is CAMLRDRGDTQYF. CDR3 nucleotides: TGTGCCATGCTAAGAGATAGGGGAGATACGCAGTATTTT.